This T cell receptor (beta chain) appears in the sequencing data of a study of T cell repertoires in cytomegalovirus infection. Study in general: Matching HLA type and CMV infection were both indicated by public TCR beta signatures. Findings and caveats of the study: CMV-specific TCR beta clonotypes restricted by HLA-C dominated the ex vivo response. There were carriers of CMV plus the relevant HLA, and cumulative public TCR beta family frequency identified them.

A note on this clonotype: The antigen is unknown. One end of the junction is discordant with germline, which a read error may explain.

From the reads, TCRdb called clonotypes with MiXCR, one entry per CDR3 protein. In the table there are hundreds of thousands of distinct CDR3 sequences, approximately 33% of which are singletons. CDR1 is SGHVS and CDR2 is FNYEAQ in the germline V gene. This CDR3 spans 18 amino acids. The source material was PBMCs. J is TRBJ2-7 and V is TRBV7-6; 7 bases agree with TRBD1. The sequence was obtained from a human donor in good health (CMV status not recorded). Some clones in this sample may be carry-over from other donors' samples. The CDR3 DNA follows: TGTGCCGGCAGCCTCGAAGCCACCCCGGGACAGATAAGCACCGAGCAGTACTTC. As protein: CAGSLEATPGQISTEQYF. The full variable domain, with the rest looked up from reference TRBV7-6 and TRBJ2-7, is GAGVSQSPRYKVTKRGQDVALRCDPISGHVSLYWYRQALGQGPEFLTYFNYEAQQDKSGLPNDRFSAERPEGSISTLTIQRTEQRDSAMYRCAGSLEATPGQISTEQYFGPGTRLTVT.